One sample yielded the 27 T cell receptor beta chains listed below, sequenced in a study of blood T cell repertoires in COVID-19. Some clones are missing from TCRdb's copy, which holds only in-frame ones; the method was immunoSEQ multiplex PCR. The profile shows 150,000 to 200,000 clones, roughly nine tenths of them singletons. The sequencing sample was made of peripheral blood. These receptors originate from a man younger than 35 who had recovered from COVID-19.

This clone has just one count. The chain joins TRBV5-6 to TRBJ1-1; TRBD1 might be the D (6 bases). V was shortened by 0 bases and J by 4 bases, with 7 bases between the two germline ends. This CDR3 contains 13 residues. Looked up from germline, CDR1 is SGHDT and CDR2 is YYEEEE. CDR3 region: CASSLVRGTEAFF. CDR3 coding DNA: TGTGCCAGCAGCTTGGTCAGGGGCACTGAAGCTTTCTTT.

CDR3 sequence reads: CASSYGDRNSNQPQHF. The DNA of the CDR3 is TGTGCCAGCAGTTACGGGGACAGAAATAGCAATCAGCCCCAGCATTTT. The rearrangement joins TRBV6-5 to TRBJ1-5; 7 bases match TRBD1. CDR1 is MNHEY and CDR2 is SVGAGI in the germline V gene. The J segment lost 0 bases and the V segment lost 2 bases, leaving 4 bases of the junction unmatched. The CDR3 runs 16 residues.

This chain links TRBV7-2 with TRBJ2-7, with 7 bases aligning to TRBD1. Germline V gives CDR1 SGHTA, CDR2 FQGNSA. The CDR3 runs to 14 residues. The J segment lost 5 bases and the V segment lost 3 bases, leaving 7 bases of the junction unmatched. Written as DNA, the CDR3 is TGTGCCAGCAGCTTGAGGGGGCGTCCCCACGAGCAGTACTTC. It is translated as CASSLRGRPHEQYF.

The chain joins TRBV5-4 to TRBJ2-5; 7 bases fit TRBD2. With 2 bases clipped from V and 1 base from J, the junction kept 5 bases outside the gene matches. Germline assignment: CDR1 SGHNT and CDR2 YYREEE (reference sequence). The CDR3 totals 15 residues. CDR3 loop: CASSLTGGPQETQYF. The CDR3 nucleotides read TGTGCCAGCAGCTTAACGGGAGGACCCCAAGAGACCCAGTACTTC.

V is TRBV4-3 and J is TRBJ2-3; 7 bases map to TRBD2. V lost 1 base to trimming and J lost 0 bases; unmatched junction nucleotides: 10. Germline V CDR1 and CDR2: LGHNA, YSLEER. This CDR3 is built from 18 residues. The chain's CDR3 is CASSQVVAGPSSTDTQYF. DNA of the CDR3: TGCGCCAGCAGCCAAGTGGTAGCGGGCCCTTCTAGCACAGATACGCAGTATTTT.

The V and J genes are TRBV5-4 and TRBJ2-7; D possibly corresponds to TRBD1 (5 bases). The V gene's germline CDR1 is SGHNT and CDR2 YYREEE (reference sequence). Deletions cut 3 bases from V and 4 bases from J, with 17 bases between. This CDR3 spans 15 amino acids. CDR3 residues: CASSSGPSGAYEQYF. The CDR3 nucleotides read TGTGCCAGCAGCTCGGGCCCTAGTGGGGCGTACGAGCAGTACTTC.

The genes are TRBV5-8 and TRBJ2-7; 8 bases agree with TRBD1. Looked up from germline, CDR1 is SGHTS and CDR2 is YDEGEE. V lost 4 bases to trimming and J lost 3 bases; unmatched junction nucleotides: 6. The CDR3 loop spans 14 amino acids. The CDR3 region has the DNA TGTGCCAGCAGCCTACAGGGGGGCAACTACGAGCAGTACTTC. It yields the protein CASSLQGGNYEQYF. Combining the CDR3 with reference TRBV5-8 and TRBJ2-7 gives the whole variable domain EAGVTQSPTHLIKTRGQQATLRCSPISGHTSVYWYQQALGLGLQFLLWYDEGEERNRGNFPPRFSGRQFPNYSSELNVNALELEDSALYLCASSLQGGNYEQYFGPGTRLTVT.

V and J are TRBV7-2 and TRBJ2-7, with a tentative D call TRBD2 (5 bases). Germline values: CDR1 SGHTA, CDR2 FQGNSA. With 5 bases removed from V and 2 bases from J, the gap between germline ends came to 16 bases. The CDR3 is made up of 15 amino acids. The CDR3 loop is CASSPSFGSAYEQYF. DNA of the CDR3: TGTGCCAGCAGCCCTAGCTTCGGGTCCGCCTACGAGCAGTACTTC.

This clone was counted between two and nine times. This chain links TRBV4-1 with TRBJ1-2; tentatively, D is TRBD1 (6 bases). The CDR3 contains 15 residues. The V end was cut by 2 bases, the J end by 4 bases, with 14 bases between. The germline V gene has CDR1 MGHRA and CDR2 YSYEKL. CDR3 in amino acids: CASSQNRERSYGYTF. The CDR3 nucleotides read TGCGCCAGCAGCCAAAACAGGGAGCGAAGCTATGGCTACACCTTC.

The chain couples TRBV7-3 to TRBJ2-1, with D possibly being TRBD2 (5 bases). The ends were cut back, 5 bases at V and 8 bases at J, with 13 bases in the middle. The germline gives CDR1 SGHTA, CDR2 FQGTGA. The CDR3 consists of 13 residues. CDR3 DNA sequence: TGTGCCAGCAGCCCTTCCGGGGAGCATGAGCAGTTCTTC. This codes for CASSPSGEHEQFF.

The gene calls are TRBV27 and TRBJ2-1; 7 bases match TRBD2. The CDR3 is made up of 15 amino acids. V lost 2 bases, J lost 4 bases, and 5 bases stayed unmatched. Germline V gene sequence: CDR1 MNHEY, CDR2 SMNVEV (reference sequence). This CDR3 reads CASSLRLAEYNEQFF. The CDR3 bases are TGTGCCAGCAGTTTACGCCTAGCGGAATACAATGAGCAGTTCTTC.

The CDR3 region is CASSPTGLAGANVLTF. CDR3 sequence (DNA): TGCGCCAGCAGCCCCACAGGGTTAGCTGGGGCCAACGTCCTGACTTTC. The gene calls are TRBV5-1 and TRBJ2-6; weak D call: TRBD1 (6 bases). CDR1 SGHRS and CDR2 YFSETQ come from the germline V gene. The CDR3 runs to 16 residues. Deletions cut 4 bases from V and 2 bases from J, with 13 bases between. The full variable domain, with the rest looked up from reference TRBV5-1 and TRBJ2-6, is KAGVTQTPRYLIKTRGQQVTLSCSPISGHRSVSWYQQTPGQGLQFLFEYFSETQRNKGNFPGRFSGRQFSNSRSEMNVSTLELGDSALYLCASSPTGLAGANVLTFGAGSRLTVL.

The gene calls are TRBV5-5 and TRBJ2-7; D is ambiguous. Germline V lookup: CDR1 SGHKS, CDR2 YYEKEE (reference sequence). Trimming took off 2 bases at V and 4 bases at J, with 10 bases between the two ends. The CDR3 extends over 13 amino acids. Here the CDR3 DNA reads TGTGCCAGCAGCTTTGAATCCTATTACGAGCAGTACTTC. It specifies CASSFESYYEQYF.

V gene TRBV6-6 combines with J gene TRBJ2-1; the match to TRBD2 covers 9 bases. This CDR3 spans 12 amino acids. Losses at the gene ends were 5 bases for V and 10 bases for J; bases not matched to a gene: 3. CDR1 and CDR2 from the germline V gene are MNHNY and SVGAGI (reference sequence). The CDR3 nucleotides read TGTGCCAGCAGTAAAGCGGGGGGAGAGCAGTTCTTC. It yields the protein CASSKAGGEQFF.

This sequence joins TRBV3-1 (or the pseudogene TRBV3-2) and TRBJ2-1; D gene ambiguous. Germline V gene lookup returns CDR1 LGHDT and CDR2 YNNKEL (reference sequence). Trimming shortened V by 3 bases and J by 2 bases, and 11 bases separated the two germline ends. This CDR3 is built from 15 residues. The CDR3 sequence: CASSQFRAPYNEQFF. The CDR3 nucleotides read TGTGCCAGCAGCCAGTTCCGAGCGCCCTACAATGAGCAGTTCTTC.

V gene TRBV5-4 combines with J gene TRBJ2-3; TRBD2 might be the D (5 bases). CDR3 length equals 14 residues. The germline V gene has CDR1 SGHNT and CDR2 YYREEE (reference sequence). Trimming removed 9 bases at V and 0 bases at J, with 14 bases between. For the CDR3, the DNA is TGTGCCATAAAGCGGAAAACTAGCACAGATACGCAGTATTTT. It encodes CAIKRKTSTDTQYF.

The rearrangement links TRBV28 to TRBJ2-7; 8 nucleotides match TRBD2. V gave up 7 bases and J gave up 3 bases; unmatched junction bases: 11. The CDR3 spans 15 residues. From germline, CDR1 is MDHEN and CDR2 SYDVKM. The CDR3 DNA sequence: TGTGCCAGCACCCGGGGGGGCGTTCTTTTCTACGAGCAGTACTTC. Its translation: CASTRGGVLFYEQYF.

The V call is TRBV6-1, the J call TRBJ2-3; 7 nucleotides align to TRBD2. CDR1 and CDR2 (germline): MNHNS, SASEGT. This CDR3 comprises 17 residues. V dropped 3 bases and J dropped 10; count of bases not matched to a gene: 19. The CDR3, as DNA: TGTGCCAGCAGTGAGGGTCGACTAGCCGAGGCCGGGAGATCGCAGTATTTT. It translates to CASSEGRLAEAGRSQYF.

The chain joins TRBV6-5 to TRBJ2-5; weak D call: TRBD2 (5 bases). Germline CDR1 and CDR2: MNHEY and SVGAGI. The germline V and J ends were trimmed by 7 bases and 3 bases, with 15 bases remaining between them. The CDR3 is 14 residues long. The CDR3 DNA reads TGTGCCAGCACCCGGGGAACCTTCGAAGAGACCCAGTACTTC. It yields the protein CASTRGTFEETQYF.

The gene calls are TRBV3-1 (or the pseudogene TRBV3-2) and TRBJ1-5; 9 bases are a match to TRBD1. Per germline, CDR1 LGHDT and CDR2 YNNKEL (reference sequence). J lost 4 bases, V lost 4 bases, and 2 bases had no gene match. The CDR3 consists of 14 residues. CDR3: CASSRGQGNQPQHF. DNA for the CDR3: TGTGCCAGCAGCCGCGGACAGGGGAATCAGCCCCAGCATTTT.

The rearrangement uses TRBV4-3 and TRBJ1-2; D call uncertain. CDR3 length equals 15 residues. Germline V CDR1 and CDR2: LGHNA, YSLEER. Trimming removed 0 bases from V and 6 bases from J, with 14 bases in between. In nucleotides, the CDR3 is TGCGCCAGCAGCCAAGATCTTTCAGTTTCTCATGGCTACACCTTC. Translating gives CASSQDLSVSHGYTF.

V and J are TRBV12-3 or TRBV12-4 and TRBJ1-6, with unresolved D. The CDR3 loop spans 13 amino acids. V was trimmed by 6 bases and J by 9 bases, leaving 12 bases between them. DNA for the CDR3: TGTGCCAGCAGGGAGACGGCCGTTTCACCCCTCCACTTT. Amino acid sequence: CASRETAVSPLHF.

The chain is built from TRBV7-9 and TRBJ2-3, with 8 bases lining up with TRBD1. This CDR3 contains 15 residues. V was clipped by 5 bases and J by 0 bases; unmatched bases: 4. The germline V gene has CDR1 SEHNR and CDR2 FQNEAQ (reference sequence). In DNA form, the CDR3 reads TGTGCCAGCAGCCCTGGACAGGGTAGCACAGATACGCAGTATTTT. Translation gives CASSPGQGSTDTQYF.

The rearrangement joins TRBV21-1 to TRBJ2-7; TRBD1 reflects the table's D call only, with no check against the DNA. TRBV21-1 is an annotated pseudogene. The CDR3 length is 18 residues. The CDR3 loop reads CASNRSGQLHNNSYEQYF. The CDR3 coding sequence is TGTGCCAGCAACCGATCGGGACAGCTGCATAATAATTCCTACGAGCAGTACTTC.

As regards this clone: At one end, the junction sequence differs from germline, possibly due to a read error. This rearrangement joins TRBV6-1 to TRBJ1-2; D is undetermined. From germline, CDR1 is MNHNS and CDR2 SASEGT. The CDR3 spans 13 residues. CDR3 nucleotides: TGTGCCAGCAGTGAAGCGGGGATCCGTGGGGAGCGCTTC. Residues: CASSEAGIRGERF.

This chain uses TRBV5-1 with TRBJ2-2; 8 positions agree with TRBD2. V lost 0 bases and J lost 2; bases outside the gene matches: 9. CDR3 length: 18 residues. Per the germline V gene, CDR1 is SGHRS and CDR2 is YFSETQ. CDR3 in amino acids: CASSLGLTGTRNTGELFF. In DNA form, the CDR3 reads TGCGCCAGCAGCTTGGGACTAACCGGGACTAGAAACACCGGGGAGCTGTTTTTT.

The V call is TRBV5-6, the J call TRBJ1-1; TRBD1 matches 7 bases. The CDR3 extends over 16 amino acids. Germline CDR1 reads SGHDT; CDR2 reads YYEEEE. J was trimmed by 3 bases and V by 4 bases; bases with no gene match: 12. Here the CDR3 reads CASSRHRQGLHTEAFF. CDR3 nucleotide sequence: TGTGCCAGCAGCCGCCACCGACAGGGTCTCCACACTGAAGCTTTCTTT.